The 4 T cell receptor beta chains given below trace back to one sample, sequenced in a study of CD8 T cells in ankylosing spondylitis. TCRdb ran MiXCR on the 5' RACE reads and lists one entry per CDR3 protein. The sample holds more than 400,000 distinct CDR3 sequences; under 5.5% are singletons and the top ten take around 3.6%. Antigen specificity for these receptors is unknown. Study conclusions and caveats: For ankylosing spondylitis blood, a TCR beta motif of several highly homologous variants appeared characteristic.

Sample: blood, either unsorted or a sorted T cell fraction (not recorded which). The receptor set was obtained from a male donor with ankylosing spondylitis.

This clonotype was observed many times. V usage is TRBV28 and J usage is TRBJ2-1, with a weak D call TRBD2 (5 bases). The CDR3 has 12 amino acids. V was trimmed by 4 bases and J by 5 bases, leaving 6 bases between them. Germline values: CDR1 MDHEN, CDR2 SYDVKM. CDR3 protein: CASSYSDNEQFF. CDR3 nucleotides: TGTGCCAGCAGTTATAGCGACAATGAGCAGTTCTTC.

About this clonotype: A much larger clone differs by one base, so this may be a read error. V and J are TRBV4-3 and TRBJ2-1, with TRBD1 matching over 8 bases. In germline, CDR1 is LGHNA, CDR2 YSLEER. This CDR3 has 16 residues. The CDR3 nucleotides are TGCGCCAGCAGCCTAACGACAGGGGATGTTTACAATGAGCTGTTCTTC. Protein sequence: CASSLTTGDVYNELFF.

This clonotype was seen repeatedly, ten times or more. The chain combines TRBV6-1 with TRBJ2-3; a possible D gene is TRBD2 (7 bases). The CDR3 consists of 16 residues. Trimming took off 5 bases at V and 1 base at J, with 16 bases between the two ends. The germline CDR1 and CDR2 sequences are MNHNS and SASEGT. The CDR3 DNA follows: TGTGCCAGCAGTAAAGACGAGGGGGGGGGCACAGATACGCAGTATTTT. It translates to CASSKDEGGGTDTQYF.

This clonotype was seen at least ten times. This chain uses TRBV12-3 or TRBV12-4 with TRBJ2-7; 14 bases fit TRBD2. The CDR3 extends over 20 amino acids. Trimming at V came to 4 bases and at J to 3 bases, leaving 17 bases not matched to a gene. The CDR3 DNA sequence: TGTGCCAGCAGTTCTCATCCGGGACTAGCGGGAGTGGGGCTCGGCTACGAGCAGTACTTC. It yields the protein CASSSHPGLAGVGLGYEQYF.